The entry below gives a single T cell receptor (beta chain) sequence along with its context. This specimen comes from a study of human T cells and chemical hapten exposure. Study summary: Patients, predominantly female, presented with alopecia areata, totalis or universalis.

The time point is: pre-sensitization, week 0. Treatment denoted: therapeutic diphenylcyclopropenone sensitization with weekly scalp DPC. Every patch test was put on after a blood sample was taken. In the original analysis: From about 22,000 to 700,000 TCRs were found per sample, with a median of 95,638. Via MiXCR, TCRdb re-called the RACE reads, giving one row per CDR3 protein. These V and J calls derive from TCRdb rather than the authors' analysis. The sample yields about 180,000 distinct CDR3 sequences, 25% to 35% seen once. Germline CDR1 and CDR2: SGHVS and FNYEAQ. There are 13 residues in the CDR3. Trimming stripped 3 bases from V and 5 bases from J, with 10 bases between.

The sequence derives from a woman aged 25 to 45 with alopecia areata. Some clones in this sample may be carry-over from other donors' samples. Sequencing was performed on whole blood, taken in connection with sensitization to the hapten diphenylcyclopropenone (DPC). The rearrangement joins TRBV7-6 to TRBJ1-1, with a weak D call TRBD1 (5 bases). The DNA for the CDR3 is TGTGCCAGCAGCTTGGGGGAGATTACTGAAGCTTTCTTT. Protein: CASSLGEITEAFF.